These 21 T cell receptor beta chains share one sample of origin, sequenced in a study of post-analysis software for immune sequencing data (dated by TCRdb to the mid-2010s). The time point label corresponds to: second blood draw from one MS patient after hematopoietic stem cell transplantation. Libraries were made using PCR. Sequencing used an Illumina HiSeq 2500. To reduce PCR and sequencing biases, unique molecular identifiers were built into the TCR beta cDNA libraries. TCRdb reprocessing: public reads trimmed at Q25 with fastp, clones called with MiXCR, in-frame beta chains kept. CDR3 protein sequences are deduplicated, and each keeps its most common genes and DNA. The sample profile shows 150,000 to 200,000 distinct CDR3 sequences; under 40% of them were found once. 25% to 30% of the sample comes from the top ten. This specimen was blood, taken after autologous hematopoietic stem cell transplantation. The source is a girl aged 5 to 17 with multiple sclerosis. Donor details come from another sample of the same person, matched by shared clones.

This sequence joins TRBV13 and TRBJ1-2, with 7 bases that match TRBD1. CDR1 is PRHDT, CDR2 FYEKMQ, per germline (reference sequence). The CDR3 runs 17 residues. Trimming at V came to 3 bases and at J to 4 bases, leaving 14 bases not matched to a gene. The CDR3 coding sequence is TGTGCCAGCAGCTTGGGTTCCGGGACAGCTCTTAGCTATGGCTACACCTTC. As protein: CASSLGSGTALSYGYTF.

J is TRBJ1-1 and V is TRBV10-3, with 7 nucleotides matching TRBD1. The CDR3 totals 15 residues. Trimming cost V 5 bases and J 2 bases; bases outside gene matches: 8. The V gene's germline CDR1 is ENHRY and CDR2 SYGVKD. The CDR3: CAISSGTDINTEAFF. The CDR3, as DNA: TGTGCCATCAGTTCCGGGACAGATATTAACACTGAAGCTTTCTTT.

This clonotype was counted at least ten times. The rearrangement links TRBV2 to TRBJ2-3, with TRBD1 matching over 7 bases. Trimming took 2 bases from V and 7 from J; bases not matched to a gene: 6. Germline V CDR1 and CDR2: SNHLY, FYNNEI. This CDR3 is 14 amino acids long. CDR3 sequence reads: CASSESATGNTQYF. Written as DNA, the CDR3 is TGTGCCAGCAGTGAATCTGCGACAGGGAATACGCAGTATTTT.

This clonotype was counted between two and nine times. This sequence joins TRBV27 and TRBJ1-2, with unresolved D. Trimming cost V 3 bases and J 7 bases, with 15 bases left between them. This CDR3 comprises 14 residues. In germline, CDR1 is MNHEY, CDR2 SMNVEV (reference sequence). The chain's CDR3 is CASSFSDSTIGYTF. The CDR3 DNA is TGTGCCAGCAGTTTCAGCGACTCTACTATTGGCTACACCTTC.

The gene calls are TRBV7-2 and TRBJ2-5, with D tentatively TRBD1 (5 bases). Germline V gives CDR1 SGHTA, CDR2 FQGNSA. The CDR3 has 14 residues. V was shortened by 4 bases and J by 2 bases, with 11 bases between the two germline ends. In nucleotides, the CDR3 is TGTGCCAGCAGCTCTCCAGGGTCACAAGAGACCCAGTACTTC. Residues: CASSSPGSQETQYF.

In the case of this clonotype: One end of the junction fails to match germline, which may point to a read error. J is TRBJ1-5 and V is TRBV10-2, with no clear D. The CDR3 loop spans 16 amino acids. Germline CDR1 and CDR2: WSHSY and SAAADI. The CDR3 coding sequence is TGCGCCAGCAGGGAGTCTAGCAGCGGGGGCAATCAGCCCCAGCATTTT. Its translation is CASRESSSGGNQPQHF.

This clonotype was recorded many times. The chain carries TRBV2 and TRBJ1-4, with unresolved D. Trimming cost V 2 bases and J 0 bases, with 7 bases left between them. CDR3 length: 15 amino acids. Germline V CDR1 and CDR2: SNHLY, FYNNEI. The CDR3 DNA is TGTGCCAGCAGTGAATTTCTAGCAACTAATGAAAAACTGTTTTTT. Its translation: CASSEFLATNEKLFF.

The V gene is TRBV2, the J gene TRBJ2-5, with no clear D. Germline CDR1 SNHLY, CDR2 FYNNEI. CDR3 length: 13 amino acids. V lost 6 bases and J lost 1, with 9 bases in between. In DNA, the CDR3 is TGTGCCAGCAGAGTCGGCACCCAAGAGACCCAGTACTTC. Its protein product is CASRVGTQETQYF. The full variable domain, with the rest looked up from reference TRBV2 and TRBJ2-5, is EPEVTQTPSHQVTQMGQEVILRCVPISNHLYFYWYRQILGQKVEFLVSFYNNEISEKSEIFDDQFSVERPDGSNFTLKIRSTKLEDSAMYFCASRVGTQETQYFGPGTRLLVL.

This chain links TRBV5-4 with TRBJ1-4; no reliable D call. The CDR3 has 14 residues. V was shortened by 8 bases and J by 3 bases, with 14 bases between the two germline ends. Germline CDR1 reads SGHNT; CDR2 reads YYREEE (reference sequence). The CDR3 spells CASSGGGPNEKLFF. The CDR3 bases are TGTGCCAGTTCTGGAGGTGGGCCTAATGAAAAACTGTTTTTT.

This clonotype appeared a few times. A much more abundant neighbour one base away suggests this may be a read error. The chain uses TRBV5-1 and TRBJ2-3; no definite D call. The V gene's germline CDR1 is SGHRS and CDR2 YFSETQ. CDR3 size: 15 residues. V gave up 3 bases and J gave up 3 bases, with 14 bases separating them. CDR3 DNA sequence: TGCGCCAGCAGCTCGAAATCAGGAAGTACAGATACGCAGTATTTT. Translating it yields CASSSKSGSTDTQYF.

The gene calls are TRBV12-3 or TRBV12-4 and TRBJ2-1; no clear D. The CDR3 sequence is 12 residues long. The V end lost 0 bases, the J end lost 9 bases, and 6 bases lay between the germline ends. Here the CDR3 reads CASSLASSEQFF. As DNA, the CDR3 is TGTGCCAGCAGTTTAGCGTCCAGTGAGCAGTTCTTC.

The CDR3 loop is CASSSRQGTEAFF. Here the CDR3 DNA reads TGTGCCAGCAGTTCACGACAGGGCACTGAAGCTTTCTTT. The rearrangement links TRBV12-3 or TRBV12-4 to TRBJ1-1; 7 positions match TRBD1. The length of the CDR3 is 13 residues. Trimming at V came to 4 bases and at J to 4 bases, leaving 3 bases not matched to a gene.

The chain is built from TRBV6-1 and TRBJ1-2; D is ambiguous. The germline V and J ends were trimmed by 1 base and 4 bases, with 13 bases remaining between them. Germline-derived CDR1 and CDR2 are MNHNS and SASEGT. The CDR3 totals 15 residues. CDR3 region: CASSEVGGGSYGYTF. The CDR3 coding sequence is TGTGCCAGCAGTGAAGTAGGAGGAGGCAGCTATGGCTACACCTTC.

The rearrangement links TRBV9 to TRBJ1-5, with no clear D. The CDR3 extends over 13 amino acids. The V and J ends lost 3 bases and 3 bases respectively, with 7 bases between them. CDR1 SGDLS and CDR2 YYNGEE come from the germline V gene. In DNA, the CDR3 is TGTGCCAGCAGCGAGGGTTTCAATCAGCCCCAGCATTTT. Protein product: CASSEGFNQPQHF.

This clonotype was detected many times. The chain employs TRBV20-1 and TRBJ1-5, with D hard to call. V gave up 3 bases and J gave up 1 base, with 13 bases separating them. Germline CDR1 DFQATT, CDR2 SNEGSKA (reference sequence). The CDR3 spans 15 residues. In nucleotides, the CDR3 is TGCAGTGCTAGTTCGGCAGGTTCAAGCAATCAGCCCCAGCATTTT. It encodes CSASSAGSSNQPQHF.

This clonotype occurred a few times. V gene TRBV6-6 combines with J gene TRBJ1-1; D possibly corresponds to TRBD1 (5 bases). CDR3 length: 16 residues. V dropped 6 bases and J dropped 1 base, with 18 bases sitting between them. Per germline, CDR1 MNHNY and CDR2 SVGAGI (reference sequence). The CDR3 nucleotides read TGTGCCAGCAGCTACCGCGCGGGACGCCAGAACACTGAAGCTTTCTTT. Protein: CASSYRAGRQNTEAFF.

The chain links TRBV4-3 to TRBJ2-4, with 10 bases lining up with TRBD2. The CDR3 runs 16 residues. V shed 0 bases, J shed 15 bases, and the junction held 14 bases outside the gene matches. The V gene's germline CDR1 is LGHNA and CDR2 YSLEER. CDR3 loop: CASSQDTRGPAGGRYF. The DNA for the CDR3 is TGCGCCAGCAGCCAAGATACGCGAGGACCAGCGGGAGGGCGGTACTTC.

This chain uses TRBV24-1 with TRBJ2-3; no clear D. Germline assignment: CDR1 KGHDR and CDR2 SFDVKD. Trimming pared 4 bases from V and 5 bases from J, leaving 9 bases between. The CDR3 consists of 13 residues. In nucleotides, the CDR3 is TGTGCCACCAGTGACCTTGGTAGAGATACGCAGTATTTT. Translation: CATSDLGRDTQYF.

This clonotype showed up just a few times. V is TRBV28 and J is TRBJ2-7; D is ambiguous. Trimming removed 3 bases at V and 0 bases at J, with 15 bases between. This CDR3 region has 16 residues. Germline CDR1 reads MDHEN; CDR2 reads SYDVKM. This CDR3 reads CASSLPESTGSYEQYF. The CDR3 DNA reads as TGTGCCAGCAGTTTGCCGGAATCGACCGGCTCCTACGAGCAGTACTTC.

The gene calls are TRBV29-1 and TRBJ2-3; D is uncertain. The CDR3 extends over 13 amino acids. Trimming pared 4 bases from V and 0 bases from J, leaving 8 bases between. CDR1 and CDR2 from the germline V gene are SQVTM and ANQGSEA. The DNA of the CDR3 is TGCAGCGTTGCGACTTCTAGCACAGATACGCAGTATTTT. Amino acids: CSVATSSTDTQYF.

The V and J genes are TRBV29-1 and TRBJ1-1, with TRBD1 identical over 7 bases. J lost 2 bases, V lost 3 bases, and 9 bases had no gene match. Germline loops: CDR1 SQVTM, CDR2 ANQGSEA. The CDR3 length is 15 residues. Written as DNA, the CDR3 is TGCAGCGTTGAGAGGCGGACAGGAGGAAACACTGAAGCTTTCTTT. It specifies CSVERRTGGNTEAFF.